The rows below give T cell receptor beta chains drawn from one sample of a study of graft-versus-host responses after intestinal transplantation. Libraries were prepared by immunoSEQ multiplex PCR; TCRdb keeps only in-frame clonotypes and omits some of them. Here the sample spans nearly 45,000 clones, roughly nine tenths being singletons. The source material was PBMCs, sampled 524 days after transplant. All receptors derive from a human patient who received an intestinal transplant, so some T cells may come from the graft donor. CDR3s include the opening cysteine and the closing phenylalanine or tryptophan. A D gene is named only where the DNA matches it firmly. Clone size is not always given. Where it is, it says once, few, many or a class for expanded clones.

cdr3_aa cdr3_nt j_call cdr3_length clone_size v_call d_call
CASSQDGTGGDGELFF TGCGCCAGCAGCCAAGATGGGACAGGGGGCGACGGGGAGCTGTTTTTT TRBJ2-2 16 NA TRBV4-1 TRBD1
CASSIGPSGPYEQYF TGTGCCAGCAGTATTGGTCCTAGCGGGCCCTACGAGCAGTACTTC TRBJ2-7 15 NA TRBV28 TRBD2
CASSPSGSHYEQYF TGTGCCAGCTCACCATCTGGCAGCCACTACGAGCAGTACTTC TRBJ2-7 14 NA TRBV18 NA
CATRLYEQYF TGTGCCACCCGATTGTACGAGCAGTACTTC TRBJ2-7 10 NA TRBV28 NA
CASSMDGNTEAFF TGTGCCAGCAGCATGGACGGGAACACTGAAGCTTTCTTT TRBJ1-1 13 NA TRBV7-9 NA
CASSFGQGGTYYGYTF TGTGCCAGCAGCTTCGGGCAGGGAGGGACCTATTATGGCTACACCTTC TRBJ1-2 16 NA TRBV5-6 NA
CASSVGSSGTEAFF TGTGCCAGCAGCGTAGGAAGCTCAGGGACTGAAGCTTTCTTT TRBJ1-1 14 NA TRBV9 NA
CASKGLAGRYYNEQFF TGCGCCAGCAAGGGACTAGCGGGTAGGTACTACAATGAGCAGTTCTTC TRBJ2-1 16 NA TRBV10-1 TRBD2
CASSQEDGSSYEQYF TGCGCCAGCAGCCAAGAGGACGGGAGCTCCTACGAGCAGTACTTC TRBJ2-7 15 NA TRBV4-3 NA
CASTYEARTSTEAFF TGTGCCAGCACCTACGAGGCGAGGACGAGTACTGAAGCTTTCTTT TRBJ1-1 15 NA TRBV7-8 NA
CASSAGQGNQPQHF TGTGCCAGCAGCGCCGGACAGGGGAATCAGCCCCAGCATTTT TRBJ1-5 14 NA TRBV13 TRBD1
CASSALPTSGRGEQFF TGTGCCAGCAGTGCCCTCCCGACTAGCGGGAGAGGTGAGCAGTTCTTC TRBJ2-1 16 NA TRBV6-4 TRBD2
CASSEARDRNYGYTF TGTGCCAGCAGTGAAGCCCGGGACAGAAACTATGGCTACACCTTC TRBJ1-2 15 NA TRBV6-1 TRBD1
CASSFSMGLAKNIQYF TGTGCCAGCAGCTTCAGTATGGGACTAGCCAAAAACATTCAGTACTTC TRBJ2-4 16 NA TRBV14 NA
CASSPTPRYYGYTF TGTGCCAGCAGTCCTACCCCCAGGTACTATGGCTACACCTTC TRBJ1-2 14 NA TRBV28 NA
CSARRDTQYF TGCAGTGCTAGGCGAGATACGCAGTATTTT TRBJ2-3 10 NA TRBV20-1 NA
CASSSQDLFGLGYTF TGTGCCAGCAGTTCACAAGATTTATTCGGTCTTGGCTACACCTTC TRBJ1-2 15 once TRBV6-6 NA
CASSLGRIYEQYF TGTGCCAGCAGTTTAGGACGGATATACGAGCAGTACTTC TRBJ2-7 13 NA TRBV27 NA
CAISGTSGRAGDSYEQYF TGTGCCATCAGTGGGACTAGCGGGAGGGCCGGGGACTCCTACGAGCAGTACTTC TRBJ2-7 18 NA TRBV10-3 TRBD2
CASSLLQRPNTEAFF TGCGCCAGCAGCCTATTACAGCGCCCGAACACTGAAGCTTTCTTT TRBJ1-1 15 NA TRBV4-1 NA
CASSFKPGPSRAYF TGTGCCAGCAGCTTCAAGCCGGGACCATCTCGGGCGTACTTC TRBJ2-7 14 NA TRBV5-4 NA
CATSRPRTVNEQFF TGTGCCACCAGCAGACCCCGGACAGTCAATGAGCAGTTCTTC TRBJ2-1 14 once TRBV15 NA
CASSSMGRDTSYNEQFF TGTGCCAGTAGTTCCATGGGCCGGGACACCTCCTACAATGAGCAGTTCTTC TRBJ2-1 17 NA TRBV19 NA
CASSSSRTGGWGTGELFF TGCGCCAGCAGCTCAAGTCGCACGGGAGGATGGGGCACCGGGGAGCTGTTTTTT TRBJ2-2 18 NA TRBV4-1 TRBD2
CASSSGTTYEQYF TGCGCCAGCAGTTCCGGGACTACCTACGAGCAGTACTTC TRBJ2-7 13 NA TRBV5-1 TRBD2
CASSQGFYGTYEQYF TGCGCCAGCAGCCAAGGGTTCTACGGGACCTACGAGCAGTACTTC TRBJ2-7 15 NA TRBV4-3 NA
CASSPKGTAGALGNEQFF TGTGCCAGCAGCCCAAAGGGGACAGCGGGAGCTTTGGGCAATGAGCAGTTCTTC TRBJ2-1 18 NA TRBV4-2 NA
CASSLDGQLYGYTF TGTGCCAGCAGCTTGGACGGACAGCTTTATGGCTACACCTTC TRBJ1-2 14 NA TRBV7-9 NA
CASSEATGVQPQHF TGTGCCAGCAGTGAAGCGACAGGGGTTCAGCCCCAGCATTTT TRBJ1-5 14 once TRBV6-1 TRBD1
CASSYSSGIAKNIQYF TGTGCCAGCAGTTACTCCTCAGGCATAGCCAAAAACATTCAGTACTTC TRBJ2-4 16 once TRBV6-5 NA
CASSPPTDYEQYF TGTGCCAGCAGTCCCCCCACGGACTACGAGCAGTACTTC TRBJ2-7 13 NA TRBV28 NA
CASSGPDGFTLEKLFF TGCGCCAGCAGCGGGCCCGACGGATTCACTTTGGAAAAACTGTTTTTT TRBJ1-4 16 NA TRBV5-1 NA
CASSLGKGGRAYNEQFF TGTGCCAGCAGCTTGGGGAAGGGGGGGAGGGCCTACAATGAGCAGTTCTTC TRBJ2-1 17 NA TRBV7-3 NA
CASSYSNPRKNEQFF TGTGCCAGCAGTTACTCTAACCCAAGAAAGAATGAGCAGTTCTTC TRBJ2-1 15 NA TRBV6-5 NA
CASSTPPANEAFF TGTGCCAGCAGTACACCACCAGCGAATGAAGCTTTCTTT TRBJ1-1 13 NA TRBV28 NA
CASSWDRVYTEAFF TGCGCCAGCAGCTGGGACAGGGTGTACACTGAAGCTTTCTTT TRBJ1-1 14 NA TRBV4-3 TRBD1
CASSQLAGLAPYEQYF TGTGCCAGCAGTCAACTAGCGGGTCTTGCTCCCTACGAGCAGTACTTC TRBJ2-7 16 NA TRBV27 TRBD2
CASSLAPLGDGTEAFF TGCGCCAGCAGCTTGGCCCCATTGGGGGACGGCACTGAAGCTTTCTTT TRBJ1-1 16 NA TRBV5-1 NA
CATAPGQGLNEQFF TGTGCCACCGCTCCGGGACAGGGGTTGAATGAGCAGTTCTTC TRBJ2-1 14 NA TRBV15 TRBD1
CASSLREGYGYTF TGTGCCAGCAGTCTCAGGGAGGGCTATGGCTACACCTTC TRBJ1-2 13 NA TRBV27 NA
CASSGRGGSSGANVLTF TGTGCCAGCAGTGGACGGGGAGGTAGTTCTGGGGCCAACGTCCTGACTTTC TRBJ2-6 17 NA TRBV28 NA
CASSEALAGINEQFF TGTGCCAGCAGTGAAGCGCTAGCGGGAATAAATGAGCAGTTCTTC TRBJ2-1 15 NA TRBV6-4 TRBD2
CASSPVPDEQFF TGCGCCAGCAGCCCCGTTCCCGATGAGCAGTTCTTC TRBJ2-1 12 NA TRBV5-1 NA